This T cell receptor beta chain was retrieved from a study of cytomegalovirus exposure and HLA in healthy donors. Study background: Caucasian-associated ancestry cluster membership applied to around 80% of several hundred genotyped donors. Study-wide findings and caveats: Compared with the roughly 700-donor mean, an Asian-associated ancestry cluster reportedly had fewer N-insertions, according to a later analysis.

Trimming stripped 0 bases from V and 2 bases from J, with 7 bases between. This CDR3 spans 15 amino acids. CDR1 is MNHEY, CDR2 SVGAGI, per germline. This clone occurred a few times. What it recognizes is unknown. Primers for the PCR totalled 60 Vbeta and 13 Jbeta. The method was immunoSEQ multiplex PCR; TCRdb's version includes in-frame clones alone and lacks a portion of them. The data hold over 140,000 clones, with around 80% observed a single time. Input material: PBMCs. This rearrangement joins TRBV6-5 to TRBJ2-2; a weak D match, TRBD1 (5 bases). This clonotype was sampled from a man aged 50 or older in good health and CMV-seronegative. CDR3 sequence (DNA): TGTGCCAGCAGTTACTCGACAGTTAACACCGGGGAGCTGTTTTTT. Protein: CASSYSTVNTGELFF.